These T cell receptor beta chains were read from a single sample in a study of CD4 T cells in relation to SARS-CoV-2 and coronaviruses. This table comes from immunoSEQ multiplex PCR, and its TCRdb copy is limited to in-frame clones, with some not included. Of about 16,000 clones listed, approximately 80% were seen once; the top ten hold 15% to 17%. For these receptors, no antigen is known. The material sequenced was CD4+ T cells from PBMCs, cultured in vitro. The receptor source for this set is a human donor in good health. Each CDR3 is given with its conserved first and last residue. The D gene is left open where the match is weak. Only some rows state a clone size, as once, few, many or a class for expanded clones.

j_gene,v_gene,abundance,d_gene,CDR3nt,CDR3aa
TRBJ1-5,TRBV28,-,TRBD1,TGTGCCAGCAGTTCCCCCGGGACAGGGAACAATCAGCCCCAGCATTTT,CASSSPGTGNNQPQHF
TRBJ1-5,TRBV5-1,-,-,TGCGCCAGCAGCTGGGGGGGAGGCAGAAATAGCAATCAGCCCCAGCATTTT,CASSWGGGRNSNQPQHF
TRBJ2-3,TRBV11-2,-,-,TGTGCCAGCAGCTTAGGGAGTGTCACAGATACGCAGTATTTT,CASSLGSVTDTQYF
TRBJ2-3,TRBV6-6,-,-,TGTGCCAGCAGTTACTCACGAGATACGCAGTATTTT,CASSYSRDTQYF
TRBJ2-2,TRBV7-7,-,-,TGTGCCAGCAGCTTATCCAGCAACACCGGGGAGCTGTTTTTT,CASSLSSNTGELFF
TRBJ2-7,TRBV2,-,-,TGTGCCAGCAGTTGGACGAACGAGCAGTACTTC,CASSWTNEQYF
TRBJ2-5,TRBV25-1,-,TRBD2,TGTGCCAGCACAAAAGGACCTAGCGGACATTACCTTCAAGAGACCCAGTACTTC,CASTKGPSGHYLQETQYF
TRBJ2-6,TRBV18,-,-,TGTGCCAGCTCACCAAATAGGGAGGCCAACGTCCTGACTTTC,CASSPNREANVLTF
TRBJ1-5,TRBV2,-,-,TGTGCCAGCAACGGGGATCGGGGCAATCAGCCCCAGCATTTT,CASNGDRGNQPQHF
TRBJ2-1,TRBV27,few,TRBD1,TGTGCCAGCAGTTTGGGGACAGGGGGATACAATGAGCAGTTCTTC,CASSLGTGGYNEQFF
TRBJ1-4,TRBV30,-,-,TGTGCCTGGAGTGTACTAGTTGAAAAACTGTTTTTT,CAWSVLVEKLFF
TRBJ2-1,TRBV5-1,medium-sized,-,TGCGCCAGCAGCCCACAGGACTACAATGAGCAGTTCTTC,CASSPQDYNEQFF
TRBJ1-3,TRBV6-5,once,TRBD1,TGTGCCAGCAGTTACACACAGGGGGCAAAGCGGAACACCATATATTTT,CASSYTQGAKRNTIYF
TRBJ2-2,TRBV3-1/TRBV3-2,-,TRBD1,TGTGCCAGCAGCCCACAGGGACAGGCCCTTGGGCAGCTGTTTTTT,CASSPQGQALGQLFF
TRBJ2-7,TRBV5-5,-,-,TGTGCCAGCAGCTCTCAAGGGAATGCGGACGAGCAGTACTTC,CASSSQGNADEQYF
TRBJ2-7,TRBV18,-,TRBD1,TGTGCCAGCTCACCACCGGTCGGACAGGGTTCCCACGAGCAGTACTTC,CASSPPVGQGSHEQYF
TRBJ1-6,TRBV6-5,few,-,TGTGCCAGCAGTTACTCGGGATCCTATAATTCACCCCTCCACTTT,CASSYSGSYNSPLHF
TRBJ1-6,TRBV30,-,-,TGTGCCTGGAGTGTACCGGCAGTCTATAATTCACCCCTCCACTTT,CAWSVPAVYNSPLHF
TRBJ2-1,TRBV7-9,medium-sized,-,TGTGCCAGCAGCCCCGGGGGCGGGACGGATGAGCAGTTCTTC,CASSPGGGTDEQFF
TRBJ2-5,TRBV3-1/TRBV3-2,-,TRBD2,TGTGCCAGCAGCCCCCGGACTAGCGGGTATGGAGAGACCCAGTACTTC,CASSPRTSGYGETQYF
TRBJ1-2,TRBV12-3/TRBV12-4,-,TRBD1,TGTGCCAGCAGCCCCTGGGACAGCTATGGCTACACCTTC,CASSPWDSYGYTF
TRBJ2-2,TRBV2,-,-,TGTGCCAGCACCATCTTGAAGAGTCTGCCTTATACCGGGGAGCTGTTTTTT,CASTILKSLPYTGELFF
TRBJ2-5,TRBV15,-,-,TGTGCCACCAGCCCAAGGTCAGGGAGAGAGACCCAGTACTTC,CATSPRSGRETQYF
TRBJ2-2,TRBV7-3,-,-,TGTGCCAGCAGCTTATTACACTCGAACACCGGGGAGCTGTTTTTT,CASSLLHSNTGELFF
TRBJ2-1,TRBV11-3,-,-,TGTGCCAGCAGCTTTGAGAGTAGCCGCCCTTACAATGAGCAGTTCTTC,CASSFESSRPYNEQFF
TRBJ2-5,TRBV7-6,-,TRBD2,TGTGCCAGCAGCTTAGGGATAACTAGCGTTGGTGAGACCCAGTACTTC,CASSLGITSVGETQYF
TRBJ2-7,TRBV6-6,-,-,TGTGCCAGCAGTTATTTAAGGGGGTCCGCCTACGAGCAGTACTTC,CASSYLRGSAYEQYF
TRBJ1-1,TRBV30,-,TRBD1,TGTGCCTGGAGTCGGCAGGGGGCGGCGAGGGCTGAAGCTTTCTTT,CAWSRQGAARAEAFF
TRBJ1-1,TRBV19,once,TRBD1,TGTGCCAGTAGGACAGGGGGGGTAAGGACTGAAGCTTTCTTT,CASRTGGVRTEAFF
TRBJ1-2,TRBV30,-,-,TGTGCCTGGAGCCCCGTGGGGGGCTACACCTTC,CAWSPVGGYTF
TRBJ2-1,TRBV5-1,few,-,TGCGCCAGCAGCTTGGGGGCGCGAGACGATCGGTTCTTC,CASSLGARDDRFF
TRBJ2-1,TRBV5-1,-,-,TGCGCCAGCAGCTTTGGGCAGGGTGTCCCCAATGAGCAGTTCTTC,CASSFGQGVPNEQFF
TRBJ2-1,TRBV2,-,TRBD2,TGTGCCAGGAGTAAGCCCGGGACTACCAATGAGCAGTTCTTC,CARSKPGTTNEQFF
TRBJ1-5,TRBV6-5,once,TRBD1,TGTGCCAGCAGCCGGGACAGGGGCAATCAGCCCCAGCATTTT,CASSRDRGNQPQHF
TRBJ2-1,TRBV14,-,TRBD2,TGTGCCAGCAGCCAAGTGGCGGGAGGGGCCGGAGAGCAGTTCTTC,CASSQVAGGAGEQFF
TRBJ2-1,TRBV24-1,-,-,TGTGCCACCAGCCCCGAGGGGTACAATGAGCAGTTCTTC,CATSPEGYNEQFF
TRBJ2-7,TRBV5-1,few,TRBD1,TGCGCCAGCTCGGACAGGGGGAGCTCCTACGAGCAGTACTTC,CASSDRGSSYEQYF
TRBJ2-7,TRBV5-1,-,-,TGCGCCAGCAGCTTGGTCAGGGACGAGCAGTACTTC,CASSLVRDEQYF
TRBJ2-7,TRBV28,-,TRBD1,TGTGCCAGCAGTCCGTGGACAGGGAGGTACGAGCAGTACTTC,CASSPWTGRYEQYF
TRBJ2-5,TRBV24-1,-,-,TGTGCCACCAGTGACCCCAGGGAGCGGCAGATCCAAGAGACCCAGTACTTC,CATSDPRERQIQETQYF
TRBJ1-6,TRBV20-1,-,-,TGCAGTGCTAGTACGGAATATAATTCACCCCTCCACTTT,CSASTEYNSPLHF
TRBJ1-1,TRBV19,few,-,TGTGCCAGTACCTGGGGCTTCATGAACACTGAAGCTTTCTTT,CASTWGFMNTEAFF
TRBJ2-2,TRBV10-3,-,-,TGTGCCATCAGCCCCGGACAGTCTCTCACCGGGGAGCTGTTTTTT,CAISPGQSLTGELFF
TRBJ2-7,TRBV5-1,-,-,TGCGCCAGCAGCTCGACAGGGAGCGGGAGTTCGTACGAGCAGTACTTC,CASSSTGSGSSYEQYF